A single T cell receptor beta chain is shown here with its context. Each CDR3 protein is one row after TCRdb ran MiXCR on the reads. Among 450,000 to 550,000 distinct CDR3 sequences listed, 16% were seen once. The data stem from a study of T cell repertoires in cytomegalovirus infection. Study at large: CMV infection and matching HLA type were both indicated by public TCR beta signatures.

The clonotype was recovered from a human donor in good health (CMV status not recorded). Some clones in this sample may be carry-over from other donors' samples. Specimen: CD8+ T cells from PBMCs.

Written as DNA, the CDR3 is TGTGCCAGCAGCTTACTAGCGGGAGGGCAAGATACGCAGTATTTT. Its protein product is CASSLLAGGQDTQYF. The chain combines TRBV7-3 with TRBJ2-3; 12 bases agree with TRBD2. This CDR3 spans 15 amino acids. CDR1 is SGHTA, CDR2 FQGTGA, per germline. J gave up 5 bases and V 2 bases, and 2 bases lay outside the gene matches.